This T cell receptor (beta chain) was identified in a study of OX40 agonist ivuxolimab in advanced cancers. The V and J ends lost 4 bases and 3 bases respectively, with 16 bases between them. CDR3 length equals 15 residues. The V gene's germline CDR1 is SGDLS and CDR2 YYNGEE. Only in-frame clones appear in the TCRdb table, and some are missing; sequencing was by immunoSEQ multiplex PCR. The sample consists of tens of thousands of clones, over 75% of them appearing once. In this sample, this clone turned up a few times. This chain connects TRBV9 to TRBJ2-5; tentatively, D is TRBD1 or TRBD2 (6 bases each). This clonotype was sampled from an adult with an advanced solid tumor such as melanoma, head and neck, liver or kidney cancer. This material consisted of CD4+ or CD8+ T cells sorted from blood, taken in a trial of the OX40 agonist ivuxolimab. The CDR3 nucleotides are TGTGCCAGCAGCTGGACAGATGGGAGGAAAGAGACCCAGTACTTC. This encodes CASSWTDGRKETQYF.